The rows below give T cell receptor beta chains drawn from one sample of a study of T-cell memory formation after mild COVID-19. TCRdb re-called the 5' RACE reads with MiXCR, one entry per CDR3 protein. The sample contains around 190,000 distinct CDR3 sequences, 15% to 20% of which appear only once. Sample: PBMCs or a T cell subset sorted from them (not recorded which). The receptors were sampled from a man younger than 35 who had mild COVID-19 (a few samples of this study predate the infection). Cell type and time point are not known. Both conserved end residues are part of each CDR3. Each record gives: D gene, J gene, clone size, V gene, CDR3 protein, CDR3 DNA. D genes are given only for firm matches. Clone size is not always given. Where it is, it says once, few, many or a class for expanded clones.

D gene: .
J gene: TRBJ1-4
clone size: .
V gene: TRBV28
CDR3 protein: CASSSGPTNEKLFF
CDR3 DNA: TGTGCCAGCAGTTCGGGGCCCACTAATGAAAAACTGTTTTTT

D gene: .
J gene: TRBJ1-1
clone size: .
V gene: TRBV6-1
CDR3 protein: CASSESFGLRTEAFF
CDR3 DNA: TGTGCCAGCAGTGAAAGTTTTGGCCTTCGCACTGAAGCTTTCTTT

D gene: .
J gene: TRBJ1-4
clone size: few
V gene: TRBV7-2
CDR3 protein: CASSSQSTRLNEKLFF
CDR3 DNA: TGTGCCAGCAGCTCCCAAAGCACCAGACTTAATGAAAAACTGTTTTTT

D gene: .
J gene: TRBJ2-1
clone size: .
V gene: TRBV29-1
CDR3 protein: CSVAQSNEQFF
CDR3 DNA: TGCAGCGTTGCACAGAGCAATGAGCAGTTCTTC

D gene: .
J gene: TRBJ2-2
clone size: .
V gene: TRBV11-3
CDR3 protein: CASSLSGSSTGELFF
CDR3 DNA: TGTGCCAGCAGCTTATCCGGGTCGAGCACCGGGGAGCTGTTTTTT

D gene: TRBD2
J gene: TRBJ2-5
clone size: .
V gene: TRBV12-3/TRBV12-4
CDR3 protein: CASTPAGGRSSVAF
CDR3 DNA: TGTGCCAGCACCCCAGCGGGGGGGCGGTCTTCGGTAGCCTTC

D gene: .
J gene: TRBJ1-3
clone size: .
V gene: TRBV18
CDR3 protein: CASSPDIGNTIYF
CDR3 DNA: TGTGCCAGCTCACCGGACATTGGAAACACCATATATTTT

D gene: .
J gene: TRBJ2-3
clone size: few
V gene: TRBV7-6
CDR3 protein: CASSLAGFDTKYF
CDR3 DNA: TGTGCCAGCAGCTTAGCCGGGTTCGATACGAAGTATTTT

D gene: .
J gene: TRBJ1-1
clone size: many
V gene: TRBV7-2
CDR3 protein: CASRLEEGAFF
CDR3 DNA: TGTGCCAGCAGGCTCGAAGAGGGGGCTTTCTTT

D gene: .
J gene: TRBJ2-5
clone size: few
V gene: TRBV10-3
CDR3 protein: CAISDREETQYF
CDR3 DNA: TGTGCCATCAGTGACAGGGAAGAGACCCAGTACTTC

D gene: .
J gene: TRBJ1-6
clone size: .
V gene: TRBV7-9
CDR3 protein: CASSSVGDSPLHF
CDR3 DNA: TGTGCCAGCAGCTCCGTGGGGGATTCACCCCTCCACTTT

D gene: .
J gene: TRBJ2-7
clone size: .
V gene: TRBV30
CDR3 protein: CAWTSGPRVYEQYF
CDR3 DNA: TGTGCCTGGACCTCCGGTCCCAGGGTTTACGAGCAGTACTTC

D gene: .
J gene: TRBJ1-5
clone size: .
V gene: TRBV7-2
CDR3 protein: CASSQKGWDNQPQHF
CDR3 DNA: TGTGCCAGCAGCCAGAAAGGTTGGGACAATCAGCCCCAGCATTTT

D gene: TRBD1
J gene: TRBJ1-4
clone size: few
V gene: TRBV5-6
CDR3 protein: CASSMTGGPWGGEKLFF
CDR3 DNA: TGTGCCAGCAGCATGACAGGGGGACCGTGGGGAGGTGAAAAACTGTTTTTT

D gene: .
J gene: TRBJ2-3
clone size: .
V gene: TRBV20-1
CDR3 protein: CSASRQGFTDTQYF
CDR3 DNA: TGCAGTGCTAGTCGGCAGGGATTCACAGATACGCAGTATTTT

D gene: .
J gene: TRBJ1-1
clone size: .
V gene: TRBV7-2
CDR3 protein: CASSLAGTRPGEAFF
CDR3 DNA: TGTGCCAGCAGCTTAGCAGGGACACGTCCTGGTGAAGCTTTCTTT

D gene: .
J gene: TRBJ2-1
clone size: few
V gene: TRBV4-3
CDR3 protein: CASSQAGWSYNEQFF
CDR3 DNA: TGCGCCAGCAGCCAAGCCGGCTGGAGTTACAATGAGCAGTTCTTC

D gene: .
J gene: TRBJ1-3
clone size: many
V gene: TRBV12-3/TRBV12-4
CDR3 protein: CASRIGTDLGNTIYF
CDR3 DNA: TGTGCCAGCAGGATCGGGACCGACCTTGGAAACACCATATATTTT

D gene: .
J gene: TRBJ2-6
clone size: many
V gene: TRBV5-1
CDR3 protein: CASSLEGSGANVLTF
CDR3 DNA: TGCGCCAGCAGCTTGGAGGGTAGTGGGGCCAACGTCCTGACTTTC

D gene: .
J gene: TRBJ1-2
clone size: few
V gene: TRBV20-1
CDR3 protein: CRGGRSYTF
CDR3 DNA: TGCAGGGGGGGTAGGAGCTACACCTTC

D gene: .
J gene: TRBJ1-6
clone size: few
V gene: TRBV6-5
CDR3 protein: CASSYTFGSPLHF
CDR3 DNA: .

D gene: TRBD1
J gene: TRBJ1-1
clone size: .
V gene: TRBV5-1
CDR3 protein: CASSQGQANTEAFF
CDR3 DNA: TGCGCCAGCAGCCAGGGACAGGCGAACACTGAAGCTTTCTTT

D gene: TRBD1
J gene: TRBJ2-1
clone size: .
V gene: TRBV7-3
CDR3 protein: CASSPRQGAGNEQFF
CDR3 DNA: TGTGCCAGCAGCCCCAGGCAGGGGGCGGGGAATGAGCAGTTCTTC

D gene: .
J gene: TRBJ1-1
clone size: .
V gene: TRBV3-1
CDR3 protein: CASSQGDKRNTEAFF
CDR3 DNA: TGTGCCAGCAGCCAAGGGGACAAAAGGAACACTGAAGCTTTCTTT